This T cell receptor beta chain was identified in a study of T-cell memory formation after mild COVID-19. Study as a whole: TCR clusters mostly belonged to single donors.

Whole-study results and caveats: Clones that shrank (day 15 to 85) were balanced CD4/CD8, whereas later expanders leaned CD4+. Among CD4+ contracting clones, most were CM and EM, and CD8+ ones EMRA.

Details on this clonotype: Its antigen is still unknown.

TCR alpha and TCR beta cDNA libraries with sample barcodes and UMIs came from 5'RACE using constant-segment primers. TCRdb fed the 5' RACE reads into MiXCR, producing one record per CDR3 protein. The table lists over 120,000 distinct CDR3 sequences, roughly 6.3% of them singletons. CDR3 size: 16 residues. V lost 3 bases and J lost 3; bases outside the gene matches: 7. Germline loops: CDR1 MNHEY, CDR2 SMNVEV (reference sequence). The chain combines TRBV27 with TRBJ2-5; 10 nucleotides match TRBD2. The source of this sequence is an adult woman who had mild COVID-19 (a few samples of this study predate the infection). Cell type and time point are not known. Sequenced material: PBMCs or a T cell subset sorted from them (not recorded which). CDR3 residues: CASSFRAGGLKETQYF. The CDR3 DNA is TGTGCCAGCAGTTTCCGAGCGGGGGGGCTGAAAGAGACCCAGTACTTC.